The next 22 T cell receptor beta chains were all read from a single sample in a study of cytomegalovirus exposure and HLA in healthy donors. The table came from immunoSEQ multiplex PCR; TCRdb's copy has only in-frame clones and leaves some out. The table includes some 72,000 clones, almost 97% detected once. What was sequenced was PBMCs. These receptors all stem from a young man in good health and CMV-seropositive.

The chain recombines TRBV4-1 with TRBJ2-7; TRBD1 agrees at 7 bases. The CDR3 runs to 14 residues. After removal of 4 bases from V and 1 base from J, the junction contained 4 bases not matched to a gene. The germline V gene encodes CDR1 MGHRA and CDR2 YSYEKL. DNA of the CDR3: TGCGCCAGCAGCCGTCCGGGACAGTCCTACGAGCAGTACTTC. Protein product: CASSRPGQSYEQYF.

V usage is TRBV5-1 and J usage is TRBJ2-7; no definite D call. Germline values: CDR1 SGHRS, CDR2 YFSETQ. The CDR3 is made up of 13 amino acids. Trimming cost V 0 bases and J 7 bases, with 11 bases left between them. CDR3 DNA: TGCGCCAGCAGCTTGGGTCTGGGCCCGGAGCAGTACTTC. As protein: CASSLGLGPEQYF.

V is TRBV6-6 and J is TRBJ1-5; D unclear. This CDR3 has 13 residues. V gave up 5 bases and J gave up 0 bases, with 5 bases separating them. Looked up from germline, CDR1 is MNHNY and CDR2 is SVGAGI (reference sequence). This CDR3 is CASSGHSNQPQHF. In DNA form, the CDR3 reads TGTGCCAGCAGTGGGCATAGCAATCAGCCCCAGCATTTT.

This sequence joins TRBV15 and TRBJ2-1; 7 bases are a match to TRBD2. CDR1 and CDR2 (germline): LNHNV, YYDKDF (reference sequence). The CDR3 totals 16 residues. V trimming: 1 base; J trimming: 8 bases; junction bases outside the gene matches: 11. The CDR3 sequence is CATSRGSGGLVYEQFF. CDR3 in DNA: TGTGCCACCAGCAGAGGGTCGGGGGGACTTGTCTATGAGCAGTTCTTC.

The V gene is TRBV6-1, the J gene TRBJ1-5, with 11 bases aligning to TRBD1. V shed 7 bases and J 6 bases; nucleotides not matched to a gene: 8. The CDR3 consists of 15 residues. Germline assignment: CDR1 MNHNS and CDR2 SASEGT. The CDR3 DNA is TGTGCCAGCAATACCGGACAGGGGGCGAGTCAGCCCCAGCATTTT. Translation gives CASNTGQGASQPQHF.

The V gene is TRBV6-5, the J gene TRBJ2-2; D is perhaps TRBD1 (5 bases). The V end lost 3 bases, the J end lost 5 bases, and 7 bases lay between the germline ends. Germline values: CDR1 MNHEY, CDR2 SVGAGI. This CDR3 has 13 amino acids. The CDR3 region is CASSYAGTGELFF. CDR3 DNA: TGTGCCAGCAGTTATGCAGGGACCGGGGAGCTGTTTTTT.

The chain joins TRBV2 to TRBJ2-3; the match to TRBD2 covers 12 bases. CDR3 length: 15 residues. V trimming: 5 bases; J trimming: 3 bases; junction bases outside the gene matches: 3. The germline gives CDR1 SNHLY, CDR2 FYNNEI. CDR3 DNA sequence: TGTGCCAGCAGTAGACTAGCGGGAGCGACAGATACGCAGTATTTT. It encodes CASSRLAGATDTQYF.

This chain uses TRBV7-8 with TRBJ2-1; D is unresolved. Trimming stripped 2 bases from V and 8 bases from J, with 4 bases between. Germline assignment: CDR1 SGHVS and CDR2 FQNEAQ. This CDR3 spans 11 amino acids. CDR3 DNA: TGTGCCAGCAGCTTATCTCATGAGCAGTTCTTC. This gives the protein CASSLSHEQFF.

The CDR3 region has the DNA TGTGCCAGTAGCTGGGGAGGGTCTGGAAACACCATATATTTT. Encoded protein: CASSWGGSGNTIYF. This chain links TRBV19 with TRBJ1-3; no clear D gene. Trimming removed 6 bases from V and 1 base from J, with 10 bases in between. The CDR3 is made up of 14 amino acids. Germline assignment: CDR1 LNHDA and CDR2 SQIVND (reference sequence). Drawing the rest from reference TRBV19 and TRBJ1-3, the complete variable domain is DGGITQSPKYLFRKEGQNVTLSCEQNLNHDAMYWYRQDPGQGLRLIYYSQIVNDFQKGDIAEGYSVSREKKESFPLTVTSAQKNPTAFYLCASSWGGSGNTIYFGEGSWLTVV.

This chain links TRBV27 with TRBJ2-7, with 12 bases lining up with TRBD2. V shed 7 bases and J 4 bases; nucleotides not matched to a gene: 5. CDR1 is MNHEY, CDR2 SMNVEV, per germline (reference sequence). This CDR3 is 14 amino acids long. In nucleotides, the CDR3 is TGTGCCAGCACCCGACTAGCGGGGGAGTACGAGCAGTACTTC. Its protein product is CASTRLAGEYEQYF.

CDR3 in DNA: TGTGCCAGCAGCGCGGGGACCACCGGGGAGCTGTTTTTT. Translated, it gives CASSAGTTGELFF. The chain has TRBV7-6 and TRBJ2-2; D perhaps matches TRBD2 (6 bases). The V and J ends lost 5 bases and 4 bases respectively, with 8 bases between them. This CDR3 comprises 13 residues. CDR1 is SGHVS and CDR2 is FNYEAQ in the germline V gene.

The V and J genes are TRBV5-4 and TRBJ2-6; the D gene is possibly TRBD2 (5 bases). Trimming cost V 3 bases and J 4 bases, with 11 bases left between them. The V gene's germline CDR1 is SGHNT and CDR2 YYREEE (reference sequence). The CDR3 sequence is 15 residues long. CDR3: CASSSGLAGANVLTF. The CDR3 region has the DNA TGTGCCAGCAGCTCAGGACTGGCAGGGGCCAACGTCCTGACTTTC.

This clone was observed a single time. This sequence joins TRBV28 and TRBJ1-2, with 8 bases matching TRBD1. The germline V gene encodes CDR1 MDHEN and CDR2 SYDVKM. This CDR3 spans 15 amino acids. Losses at the gene ends were 3 bases for V and 8 bases for J; bases not matched to a gene: 11. CDR3 in DNA: TGTGCCAGCAGTTTCCGCGACAGGGGAACTAGCGGCTACACCTTC. Residues: CASSFRDRGTSGYTF.

The rearrangement joins TRBV29-1 to TRBJ2-7; 9 positions match TRBD1. V lost 6 bases to trimming and J lost 4 bases; unmatched junction nucleotides: 10. The CDR3 consists of 14 residues. Germline V gene data show CDR1 as SQVTM and CDR2 as ANQGSEA. Here the CDR3 reads CSVLPGQGPYEQYF. CDR3 in DNA: TGCAGCGTACTACCGGGACAGGGCCCGTACGAGCAGTACTTC.

The rearrangement links TRBV11-2 to TRBJ2-3; tentatively, D is TRBD2 (6 bases). V dropped 5 bases and J dropped 5 bases, with 20 bases sitting between them. Germline values: CDR1 SGHAT, CDR2 FQNNGV. The CDR3 loop spans 16 amino acids. This chain's CDR3 is CASSPGTFIVRDTQYF. CDR3 nucleotides: TGTGCCAGCAGCCCGGGGACTTTTATTGTTCGAGATACGCAGTATTTT. The full variable domain, with the rest looked up from reference TRBV11-2 and TRBJ2-3, is EAGVAQSPRYKIIEKRQSVAFWCNPISGHATLYWYQQILGQGPKLLIQFQNNGVVDDSQLPKDRFSAERLKGVDSTLKIQPAKLEDSAVYLCASSPGTFIVRDTQYFGPGTRLTVL.

The chain has TRBV6-5 and TRBJ2-7; 9 bases agree with TRBD2. CDR1 is MNHEY, CDR2 SVGAGI, per germline. V gave up 2 bases and J gave up 4 bases; unmatched junction bases: 3. The CDR3 extends over 14 amino acids. Here the CDR3 reads CASSYGAGGYEQYF. In DNA, the CDR3 is TGTGCCAGCAGTTACGGGGCGGGAGGGTACGAGCAGTACTTC.

The V call is TRBV7-6, the J call TRBJ2-5; the match to TRBD1 covers 9 bases. Germline CDR1 reads SGHVS; CDR2 reads FNYEAQ. The V gene end was trimmed by 3 bases and the J gene end by 4 bases; junction bases not matched to a gene: 9. This CDR3 is built from 16 residues. The CDR3 nucleotides read TGTGCCAGCAGCTTGGGACAGGGTGTTTCCAGAGAGACCCAGTACTTC. It is translated as CASSLGQGVSRETQYF. The full variable domain, with the rest looked up from reference TRBV7-6 and TRBJ2-5, is GAGVSQSPRYKVTKRGQDVALRCDPISGHVSLYWYRQALGQGPEFLTYFNYEAQQDKSGLPNDRFSAERPEGSISTLTIQRTEQRDSAMYRCASSLGQGVSRETQYFGPGTRLLVL.

The chain is built from TRBV5-1 and TRBJ1-1; the D is unclear. V dropped 4 bases and J dropped 8 bases, with 15 bases sitting between them. Germline V gene data show CDR1 as SGHRS and CDR2 as YFSETQ. The CDR3 spans 13 residues. This CDR3 reads CASSPDPGAEAFF. The CDR3 region has the DNA TGCGCCAGCAGCCCTGATCCGGGAGCCGAAGCTTTCTTT.

The gene calls are TRBV7-2 and TRBJ1-1; no clear D. Germline CDR1 is SGHTA and CDR2 is FQGNSA. The CDR3 spans 16 residues. V was cut by 1 base and J by 1 base, with 13 bases left in between. The CDR3 region is CASSLGGRVPNTEAFF. The CDR3 bases are TGTGCCAGCAGCTTAGGTGGGAGGGTCCCGAACACTGAAGCTTTCTTT.

The V and J genes are TRBV5-3 and TRBJ2-7; D might be TRBD1 (5 bases). TRBV5-3 is marked as an open reading frame, function uncertain. The CDR3 spans 17 residues. Trimming removed 0 bases at V and 5 bases at J, with 21 bases between. CDR3 in amino acids: CARSLANRPPGDHEQYF. The CDR3 DNA sequence: TGTGCCAGAAGCTTGGCCAACAGGCCACCGGGCGACCACGAGCAGTACTTC.

V gene TRBV10-3 combines with J gene TRBJ1-4; no reliable D call. The germline V gene has CDR1 ENHRY and CDR2 SYGVKD. This CDR3 is 13 amino acids long. V lost 2 bases and J lost 2, with 3 bases in between. CDR3 coding DNA: TGTGCCATCAGTGAGGCGACTAATGAAAAACTGTTTTTT. Protein product: CAISEATNEKLFF.

V and J are TRBV2 and TRBJ2-3; 8 nucleotides align to TRBD2. This CDR3 comprises 14 residues. V lost 4 bases to trimming and J lost 3 bases; unmatched junction nucleotides: 3. Germline V gene sequence: CDR1 SNHLY, CDR2 FYNNEI. CDR3 DNA: TGTGCCAGCAGTGTGGGCGGGAGGACAGATACGCAGTATTTT. Its translation is CASSVGGRTDTQYF.